A selection of T cell receptor beta chains follows, all from one sample in a study of OX40 agonist ivuxolimab in advanced cancers. The repertoire was sequenced with immunoSEQ multiplex PCR; TCRdb's copy has only in-frame clones and lacks some. Of 80,000 to 85,000 clones in the sample, about 86% were seen once. The sequencing here drew on CD4+ or CD8+ T cells sorted from blood, taken in a trial of the OX40 agonist ivuxolimab. These TCRs come from an adult with an advanced solid tumor such as melanoma, head and neck, liver or kidney cancer. Each CDR3 is given with its conserved first and last residue. The D gene is left open where the match is weak. Clone size appears in some rows only: once, few, many, or a class for an expanded clone.

TRBV2	-	-	TRBJ1-5	TGTGCCAGCAGTAGTTCGTCCGTTAGCAATCAGCCCCAGCATTTT	CASSSSSVSNQPQHF
TRBV6-5	-	TRBD1	TRBJ1-2	TGTGCCAGCAGTTACCTTGTAGGGGGCGCGGATGGCTACACCTTC	CASSYLVGGADGYTF
TRBV19	-	-	TRBJ2-4	TGTGCCAGTAAAGCCCAACTGACAGGTTCGAAAAACATTCAGTACTTC	CASKAQLTGSKNIQYF
TRBV19	-	TRBD2	TRBJ2-1	TGTGCCAGTAGTAAATCGAGGACTAGCGGGACCTCCCGGAGGGATGAGCAGTTCTTC	CASSKSRTSGTSRRDEQFF
TRBV4-3	-	-	TRBJ1-2	TGCGCCAGCAGCCTGGCCCTGGTTGGCGGCTACACCTTC	CASSLALVGGYTF
TRBV28	-	TRBD1	TRBJ1-5	TGTGCCAGCAGCCCGACAGGGGAGGGCCAGCCCCAGCATTTT	CASSPTGEGQPQHF
TRBV28	-	-	TRBJ1-1	TGTGCCAGCAGTCCGCAAGGGCGGAACACTGAAGCTTTCTTT	CASSPQGRNTEAFF
TRBV4-1	-	-	TRBJ2-2	TGCGCCAGCAGCCAAGCGCTGCGAGTGGTCGGGGAGCTGTTTTTT	CASSQALRVVGELFF
TRBV5-4	-	-	TRBJ2-7	TGTGCCAGCAGCTCGGAGGCGGACCTCTACGAGCAGTACTTC	CASSSEADLYEQYF
TRBV7-9	-	TRBD1	TRBJ1-1	TGTGCCAGCAGCCTCCCCACAGGGGATAGGACTGAAGCTTTCTTT	CASSLPTGDRTEAFF
TRBV28	-	-	TRBJ1-1	TGTGCCAGCAGTTTAGGGGCCCCGGCTTTCTTT	CASSLGAPAFF
TRBV21-1	few	-	TRBJ2-7	TGTGCCAGCAGCAGGACAGCGTCCGGGTACTTC	CASSRTASGYF
TRBV21-1	-	-	TRBJ2-4	TGTGCCAGCAGCAAAGAGGGGGGTGAAGGTGGGGAAAACATTCAGTACTTC	CASSKEGGEGGENIQYF
TRBV2	-	-	TRBJ2-5	TGTGCCAGCACCAGAGGGGGGGACCAAGAGACCCAGTACTTC	CASTRGGDQETQYF
TRBV6-6	-	-	TRBJ1-2	TGTGCCAGCAGTTACGAGCTCAATCCCCGGGGCTACACCTTC	CASSYELNPRGYTF
TRBV27	-	-	TRBJ1-6	TGTGCCAGCAGTTTAAGTATCCTCAGCTCCTATAATTCACCCCTCCACTTT	CASSLSILSSYNSPLHF
TRBV5-1	-	-	TRBJ2-7	TGCGCCAGCAGCTTGCTCGGGAGCTCCTACGAGCAGTACTTC	CASSLLGSSYEQYF
TRBV7-9	once	-	TRBJ2-6	TGTGCCAGCAGCTCGCCGGTAGAATCTGGGGCCAACGTCCTGACTTTC	CASSSPVESGANVLTF
TRBV4-1	-	-	TRBJ2-1	TGCGCCAGCAGCCAGGGTAACAGGGCTAACACCTACAATGAGCAGTTCTTC	CASSQGNRANTYNEQFF
TRBV11-3	-	TRBD1	TRBJ2-2	TGTGCCAGCAGCCCCCGGACAGGGGCGTCCGGGGAGCTGTTTTTT	CASSPRTGASGELFF
TRBV5-4	few	-	TRBJ2-3	TGTGCCAGCAGCCAGGACTGGGGAGGTGATACGCAGTATTTT	CASSQDWGGDTQYF
TRBV28	-	TRBD2	TRBJ2-7	TGTGCCAGCAGTGAAATCGGGACTAGCGGTTCCTACGAGCAGTACTTC	CASSEIGTSGSYEQYF
TRBV5-1	-	-	TRBJ1-2	TGCGCCAGCAGCTTGGTAACGGGGTTTCGAACTGGCTACACCTTC	CASSLVTGFRTGYTF
TRBV10-3	-	-	TRBJ1-6	TGTGCCAGCCAGGATAATTCACCCCTCCACTTT	CASQDNSPLHF
TRBV7-7	-	TRBD1	TRBJ2-5	TGTGCCAGCAGCTTACTCCCGCCTCTTACAGGGGGCCAGGTTAAAGGAGAGACCCAGTACTTC	CASSLLPPLTGGQVKGETQYF
TRBV7-9	-	-	TRBJ1-4	TGTGCCAGCAGCTTAAGTAGTGGGGGGGGCACTACTAATGAAAAACTGTTTTTT	CASSLSSGGGTTNEKLFF
TRBV20-1	-	TRBD2	TRBJ2-3	TGCAGTGCTAGAGCCCAGCGGGAGCAGTATTTT	CSARAQREQYF
TRBV7-3	-	-	TRBJ2-7	TGTGCCAGCGCATGGCAGGGGTCCTACGAGCAGTACTTC	CASAWQGSYEQYF
TRBV28	-	-	TRBJ1-6	TGTGCCAGCACTAGCCTGGGGGGGCCTTCACCCCTCCACTTT	CASTSLGGPSPLHF
TRBV18	-	TRBD1	TRBJ1-3	TGTGCCAGCTCACCGACAGGGGAGGGAAACACCATATATTTT	CASSPTGEGNTIYF
TRBV7-2	-	TRBD2	TRBJ2-5	TGTGCCAGCAGCTTACAGCGGGAGTGGGAGACCCAGTACTTC	CASSLQREWETQYF
TRBV28	-	-	TRBJ2-7	TGTGCCAGCACTTCACGAGAGCCACCTTCCTACGAGCAGTACTTC	CASTSREPPSYEQYF
TRBV10-3	-	TRBD2	TRBJ2-5	TGTGCCATCAGTGAGGGGACTAGCGTTGAGACCCAGTACTTC	CAISEGTSVETQYF
TRBV28	-	-	TRBJ2-3	TGTGCCAGCAGTTTCATTCACCCATCTAGTAGCACAGATACGCAGTATTTT	CASSFIHPSSSTDTQYF
TRBV7-8	-	-	TRBJ1-1	TGTGCCAGCAGCTTAGCAGGGAACACTGAAGCTTTCTTT	CASSLAGNTEAFF
TRBV7-8	-	-	TRBJ2-3	TGTGCCAGCAGCTTAGCGTCGACAGATACGCAGTATTTT	CASSLASTDTQYF
TRBV5-1	-	TRBD2	TRBJ2-6	TGCGCCAGCAGCTTGGCCGGGGGGGCCACCTCTGGGGCCAACGTCCTGACTTTC	CASSLAGGATSGANVLTF
TRBV15	-	-	TRBJ2-5	TGTGCCACCAGCAGAGATCCAGGGGAAGAGACCCAGTACTTC	CATSRDPGEETQYF
TRBV7-5	-	-	TRBJ1-1	TGTGCCAGAAGCTTAGCTGTGGGCACCCACTCAATGAACACTGAAGCTTTCTTT	CARSLAVGTHSMNTEAFF
TRBV19	few	TRBD1	TRBJ2-6	TGTGCCAGTAGTGGCCTACAGGGGGCTGGGGCCAACGTCCTGACTTTC	CASSGLQGAGANVLTF
TRBV5-1	-	TRBD1	TRBJ2-5	TGCGCCAGCAGTGGACAGGGGGCGTCGGAGACCCAGTACTTC	CASSGQGASETQYF
TRBV7-3	-	TRBD1	TRBJ2-1	TGTGCCAGCAGCTCCGGGACAGGGACCTACAATGAGCAGTTCTTC	CASSSGTGTYNEQFF
TRBV18	-	-	TRBJ2-7	TGTGCCAGCTCACCCAAGTACGAGCAGTACTTC	CASSPKYEQYF
TRBV25-1	few	-	TRBJ1-6	TGTGCCAGCAGTCCGATGAGGGAATGGAACCCTTCACCCCTCCACTTT	CASSPMREWNPSPLHF
TRBV27	-	-	TRBJ2-5	TGTGCCAGCAGTTTATGGGAAAAAGAGACCCAGTACTTC	CASSLWEKETQYF
TRBV28	-	TRBD2	TRBJ2-1	TGTGCCAGCAGTTTCAGTCTAGCGGGGAGAGATGAGCAGTTCTTC	CASSFSLAGRDEQFF